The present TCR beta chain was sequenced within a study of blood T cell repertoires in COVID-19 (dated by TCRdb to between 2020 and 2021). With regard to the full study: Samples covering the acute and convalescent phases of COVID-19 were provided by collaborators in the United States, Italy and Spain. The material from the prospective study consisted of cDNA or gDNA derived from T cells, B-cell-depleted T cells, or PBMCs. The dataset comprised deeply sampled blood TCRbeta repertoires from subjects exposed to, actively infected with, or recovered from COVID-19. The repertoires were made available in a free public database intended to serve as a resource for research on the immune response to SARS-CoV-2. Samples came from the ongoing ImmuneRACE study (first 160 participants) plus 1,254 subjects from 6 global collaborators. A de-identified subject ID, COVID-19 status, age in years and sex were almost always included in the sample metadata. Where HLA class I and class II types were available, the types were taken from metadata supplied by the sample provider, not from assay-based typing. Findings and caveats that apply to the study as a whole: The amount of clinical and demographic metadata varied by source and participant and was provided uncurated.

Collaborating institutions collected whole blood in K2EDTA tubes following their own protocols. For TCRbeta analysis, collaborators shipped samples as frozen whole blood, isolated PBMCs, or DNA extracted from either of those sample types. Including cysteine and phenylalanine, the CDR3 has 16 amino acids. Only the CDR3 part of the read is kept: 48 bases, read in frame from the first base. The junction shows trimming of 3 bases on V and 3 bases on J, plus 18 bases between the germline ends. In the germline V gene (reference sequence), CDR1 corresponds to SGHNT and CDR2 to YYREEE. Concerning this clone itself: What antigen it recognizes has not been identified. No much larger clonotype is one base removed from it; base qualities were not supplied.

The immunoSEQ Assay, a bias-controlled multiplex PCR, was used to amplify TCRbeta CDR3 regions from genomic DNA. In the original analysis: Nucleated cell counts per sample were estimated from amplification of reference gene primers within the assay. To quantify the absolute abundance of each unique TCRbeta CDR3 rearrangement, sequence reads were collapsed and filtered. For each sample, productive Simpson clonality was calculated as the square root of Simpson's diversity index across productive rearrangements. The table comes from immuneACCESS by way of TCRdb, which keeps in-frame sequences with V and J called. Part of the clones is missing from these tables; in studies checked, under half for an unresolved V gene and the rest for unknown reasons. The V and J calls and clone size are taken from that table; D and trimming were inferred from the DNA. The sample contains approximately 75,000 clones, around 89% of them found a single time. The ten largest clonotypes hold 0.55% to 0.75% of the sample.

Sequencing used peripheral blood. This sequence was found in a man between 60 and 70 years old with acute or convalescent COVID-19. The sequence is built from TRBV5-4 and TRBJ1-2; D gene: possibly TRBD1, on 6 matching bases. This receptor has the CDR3 CASSSFGTPHDYGYTF. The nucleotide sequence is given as TGTGCCAGCAGCTCATTCGGGACACCACACGACTATGGCTACACCTTC.